The rows below give T cell receptor beta chains drawn from one sample of a study of T cell repertoires in cytomegalovirus infection. No cognate antigen is known for these TCRs. TCRdb reprocessed the reads via MiXCR and lists one record per CDR3 protein. The data contain approximately 280,000 distinct CDR3 sequences, 20% to 25% of them singletons. This sample comprised cultured PBMCs, obtained from culture after CMV antigen stimulation. These receptors all come from a human donor in good health (CMV status not recorded). Some clones in this sample may be carry-over from other donors' samples. Both conserved end residues are part of each CDR3. Clone size is shown for a subset of rows, as once, few, many or a class of expanded clone.

v_call,clone_size,j_call,cdr3_aa
TRBV4-1,NA,TRBJ2-1,CASSQSLGIYNEQFF
TRBV10-3,NA,TRBJ1-1,CAISVGVGTEAFF
TRBV30,NA,TRBJ2-5,CAFGETQYF
TRBV2,few,TRBJ2-3,CASSEGRGITDTQYF
TRBV7-9,NA,TRBJ1-2,CASSLIPAVYGYTF
TRBV28,many,TRBJ2-7,CASSWTRRVGEQYF
TRBV10-3,NA,TRBJ2-3,CAIRLAAEDTQYF
TRBV7-9,NA,TRBJ2-5,CASSPAGLLKETQYF
TRBV27,NA,TRBJ1-2,CASSPAGGLNYGYTF
TRBV9,once,TRBJ2-3,CASSVEGSNTDTQYF
TRBV27,once,TRBJ2-3,CASPGICTDTQYF
TRBV7-9,few,TRBJ2-1,CASSSSVTDEQFF
TRBV20-1,NA,TRBJ2-1,CSARVFGTSGRISYNEQFF
TRBV7-9,few,TRBJ1-5,CASSLGRGDRRFEPQHF
TRBV6-2/TRBV6-3,few,TRBJ2-1,CASSQGGLVQEQFF
TRBV7-2,many,TRBJ2-3,CASSRNRRGSTDTQYF
TRBV10-3,NA,TRBJ2-5,CAISSNGGGEQETQYF
TRBV28,NA,TRBJ2-7,CASSLSLGAYEQYF
TRBV6-2/TRBV6-3,many,TRBJ2-3,CASSYEVAADTQYF
TRBV7-9,few,TRBJ2-4,CASSSLAGGQNIQYF
TRBV7-3,NA,TRBJ2-5,CASSDLGGNAETQYF
TRBV27,once,TRBJ2-7,CASSGRTGAREQYF
TRBV27,NA,TRBJ1-6,CASSPLPQGNSPLHF
TRBV5-4,few,TRBJ2-5,CASSFAPGGETQYF
TRBV7-2,many,TRBJ1-6,CASSLPGGGSPLHF
TRBV20-1,NA,TRBJ2-2,CSAKTGVYTGELFF
TRBV7-2,many,TRBJ1-2,CASSSGQRYGYTF
TRBV25-1,few,TRBJ1-3,CASRDDTGVGNTIYF
TRBV29-1,NA,TRBJ2-7,CSVEGDTSYEQYF
TRBV18,once,TRBJ1-1,CASSPTGMSTEAFF
TRBV28,NA,TRBJ1-5,CASSEHLPHQPQHF
TRBV28,NA,TRBJ1-2,CASSSPGTGGYTF
TRBV15,many,TRBJ2-3,CATSRDLGLAGGPTSTDTQYF
TRBV6-2/TRBV6-3,NA,TRBJ1-1,CASRGTGRNTEAFF
TRBV11-3,NA,TRBJ1-5,CASSLDPSQPQHF
TRBV4-1,many,TRBJ1-1,CASSQADRVAEAFF
TRBV6-2/TRBV6-3,once,TRBJ2-1,CASSASSKREQFF
TRBV6-5,NA,TRBJ2-2,CASSSRPGPAPTGELFF
TRBV30,NA,TRBJ2-1,CAWAYSYNEQFF
TRBV7-6,many,TRBJ2-3,CASSRLAGGPYTQYF
TRBV7-6,NA,TRBJ2-5,CASSVGQGQETQYF
TRBV7-2,many,TRBJ1-1,CASSLTLVDTEAFF
TRBV29-1,NA,TRBJ2-5,CSAQGNKQETQYF
TRBV6-2/TRBV6-3,many,TRBJ2-7,CASRETGGAGLYEQYF
TRBV29-1,few,TRBJ2-3,CSVYAVGRGADTQYF
TRBV7-2,many,TRBJ1-1,CASSLWEGNTEAFF
TRBV7-9,NA,TRBJ2-3,CASSPASITQYF
TRBV28,NA,TRBJ2-7,CASSRDPYEQYF
TRBV2,many,TRBJ2-5,CASSDVVRGETQYF
TRBV12-3/TRBV12-4,NA,TRBJ2-3,CASIPLGTSGGTDTQYF
TRBV6-1,NA,TRBJ2-4,CASSEAPGAGNIQYF
TRBV6-6,NA,TRBJ2-5,CASGYTGVQQETQYF
TRBV20-1,NA,TRBJ2-5,CSARGGEETQYF
TRBV27,few,TRBJ1-5,CASSLVVKGQPQHF